The present T cell receptor (beta chain) was sequenced within a study of T-cell reconstitution after alpha-beta-depleted transplantation in children. Unique molecular identifiers were incorporated when the TCRbeta library was constructed. TCRdb independently ran MiXCR on the PCR reads; one entry per CDR3 protein. The sample lists roughly 170,000 distinct CDR3 sequences; about 6.4% were seen once. This clonotype appeared many times. The CDR3 has 17 residues. V lost 1 base to trimming and J lost 0 bases, with 15 bases between them. Germline CDR1 LGHNA, CDR2 YSLEER. This TCR came from a human donor who donated a stem cell graft to a child with Wiskott-Aldrich syndrome. The specimen comprised PBMCs from the stem cell graft donor, sampled from the stem cell graft. This chain uses TRBV4-3 with TRBJ1-2, with D tentatively TRBD1 (6 bases). The CDR3 DNA sequence: TGCGCCAGCAGCCAAGGAACCGGGGGGGCAGCTAACTATGGCTACACCTTC. Its protein product is CASSQGTGGAANYGYTF.